The clone carrying this T cell receptor beta chain is a singleton in its sample. Profiling relied on immunoSEQ multiplex PCR, and the TCRdb table lists in-frame clones only, not all of them. The sample records about 210,000 clones, 88% being singletons. These data belong to a study of blood T cell repertoires in COVID-19. The CDR3 runs to 12 residues. V was clipped by 7 bases and J by 1 base, with 10 bases between them. Germline values: CDR1 SQVTM, CDR2 ANQGSEA. The chain joins TRBV29-1 to TRBJ1-1; tentatively, D is TRBD1 (5 bases). The sequence derives from a man younger than 30 with active or convalescent COVID-19. Specimen: peripheral blood. The CDR3 loop is CSAGHRNTEAFF. The CDR3 coding sequence is TGCAGCGCTGGACACCGGAACACTGAAGCTTTCTTT.